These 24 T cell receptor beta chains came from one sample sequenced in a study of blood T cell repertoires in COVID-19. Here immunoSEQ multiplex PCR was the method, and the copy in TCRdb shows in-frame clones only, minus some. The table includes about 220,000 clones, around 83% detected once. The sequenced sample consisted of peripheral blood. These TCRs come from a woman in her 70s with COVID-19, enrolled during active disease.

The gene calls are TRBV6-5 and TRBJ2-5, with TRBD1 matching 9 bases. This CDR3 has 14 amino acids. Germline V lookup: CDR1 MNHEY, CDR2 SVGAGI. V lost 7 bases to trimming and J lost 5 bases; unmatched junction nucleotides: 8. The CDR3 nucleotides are TGTGCCAGCAAGACCGGTACAGGGGGCGAGACCCAGTACTTC. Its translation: CASKTGTGGETQYF.

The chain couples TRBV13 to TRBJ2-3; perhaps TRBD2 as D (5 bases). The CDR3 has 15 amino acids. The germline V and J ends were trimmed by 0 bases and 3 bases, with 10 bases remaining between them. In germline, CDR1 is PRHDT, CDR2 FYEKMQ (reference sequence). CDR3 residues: CASSLGGLATDTQYF. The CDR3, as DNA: TGTGCCAGCAGCTTAGGGGGCTTAGCGACAGATACGCAGTATTTT.

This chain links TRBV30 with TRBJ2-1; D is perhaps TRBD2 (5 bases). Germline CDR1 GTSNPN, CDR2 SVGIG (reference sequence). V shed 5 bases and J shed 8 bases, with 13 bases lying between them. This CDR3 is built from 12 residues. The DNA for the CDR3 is TGTGCCTGGGCCCCTAGCCGGTATGAGCAGTTCTTC. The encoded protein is CAWAPSRYEQFF.

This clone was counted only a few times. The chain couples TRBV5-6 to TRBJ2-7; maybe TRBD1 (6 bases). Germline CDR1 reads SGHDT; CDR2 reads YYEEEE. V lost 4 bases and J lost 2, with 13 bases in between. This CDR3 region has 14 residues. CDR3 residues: CASSMWYRAYEQYF. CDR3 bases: TGTGCCAGCAGCATGTGGTACAGGGCCTACGAGCAGTACTTC.

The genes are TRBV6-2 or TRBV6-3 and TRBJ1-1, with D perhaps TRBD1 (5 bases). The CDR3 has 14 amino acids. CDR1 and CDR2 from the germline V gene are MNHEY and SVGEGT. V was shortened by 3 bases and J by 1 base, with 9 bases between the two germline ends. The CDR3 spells CASSYRGSNTEAFF. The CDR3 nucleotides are TGTGCCAGCAGTTATAGGGGATCGAACACTGAAGCTTTCTTT.

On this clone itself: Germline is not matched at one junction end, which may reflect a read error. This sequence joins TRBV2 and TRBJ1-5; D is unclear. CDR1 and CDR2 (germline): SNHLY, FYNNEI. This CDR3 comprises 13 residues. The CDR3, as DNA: TGTGCCAGCAGTGAACGAGGTACGACGGCCCAGAATTTT. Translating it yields CASSERGTTAQNF. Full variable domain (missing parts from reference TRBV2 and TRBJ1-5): EPEVTQTPSHQVTQMGQEVILRCVPISNHLYFYWYRQILGQKVEFLVSFYNNEISEKSEIFDDQFSVERPDGSNFTLKIRSTKLEDSAMYFCASSERGTTAQNFGDGTRLSIL.

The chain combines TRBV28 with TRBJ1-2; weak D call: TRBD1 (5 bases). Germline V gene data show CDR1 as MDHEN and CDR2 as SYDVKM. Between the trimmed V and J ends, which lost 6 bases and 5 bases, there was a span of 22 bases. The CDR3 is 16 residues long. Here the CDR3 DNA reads TGTGCCAGCAGAATGTCAGGGCCCGGAACCCCTTATGGCTACACCTTC. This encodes CASRMSGPGTPYGYTF.

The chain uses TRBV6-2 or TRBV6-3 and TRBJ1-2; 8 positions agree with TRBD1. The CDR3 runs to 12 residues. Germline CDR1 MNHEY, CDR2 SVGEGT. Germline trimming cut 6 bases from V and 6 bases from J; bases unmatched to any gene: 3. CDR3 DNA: TGTGCCAGCAGCCCGACAGGGGATGGCTACACCTTC. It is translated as CASSPTGDGYTF.

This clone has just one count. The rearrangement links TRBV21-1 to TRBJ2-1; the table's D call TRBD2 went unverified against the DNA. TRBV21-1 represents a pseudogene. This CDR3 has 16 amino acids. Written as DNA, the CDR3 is TGTGCCAGCAACTGCCCGGGACTAGCGGGGGGGTTGGAGCAGTTCTTC. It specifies CASNCPGLAGGLEQFF.

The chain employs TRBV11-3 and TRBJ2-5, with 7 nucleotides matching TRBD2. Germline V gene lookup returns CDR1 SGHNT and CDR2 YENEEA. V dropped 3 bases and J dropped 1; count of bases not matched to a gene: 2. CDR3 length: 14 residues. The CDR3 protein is CASSLGGSQETQYF. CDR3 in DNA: TGTGCCAGCAGCTTGGGAGGGAGCCAAGAGACCCAGTACTTC.

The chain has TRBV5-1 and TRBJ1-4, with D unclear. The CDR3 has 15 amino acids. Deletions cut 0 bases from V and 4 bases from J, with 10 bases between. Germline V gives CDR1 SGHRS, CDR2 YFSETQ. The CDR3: CASSLGSQLNEKLFF. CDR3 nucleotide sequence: TGCGCCAGCAGCTTGGGGAGTCAACTTAATGAAAAACTGTTTTTT.

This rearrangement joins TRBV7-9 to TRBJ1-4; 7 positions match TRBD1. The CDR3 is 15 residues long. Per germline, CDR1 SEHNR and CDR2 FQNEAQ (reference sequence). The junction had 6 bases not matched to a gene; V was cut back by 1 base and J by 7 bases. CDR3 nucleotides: TGTGCCAGCAGCTTAGGACAGGGCCAAACTGAAAAACTGTTTTTT. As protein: CASSLGQGQTEKLFF.

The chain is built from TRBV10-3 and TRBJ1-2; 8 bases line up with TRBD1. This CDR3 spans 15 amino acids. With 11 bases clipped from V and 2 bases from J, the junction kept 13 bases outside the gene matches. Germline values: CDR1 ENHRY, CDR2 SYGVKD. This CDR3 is CASLRGGTGNYGYTF. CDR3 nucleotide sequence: TGTGCCTCACTCCGTGGGGGGACAGGCAACTATGGCTACACCTTC.

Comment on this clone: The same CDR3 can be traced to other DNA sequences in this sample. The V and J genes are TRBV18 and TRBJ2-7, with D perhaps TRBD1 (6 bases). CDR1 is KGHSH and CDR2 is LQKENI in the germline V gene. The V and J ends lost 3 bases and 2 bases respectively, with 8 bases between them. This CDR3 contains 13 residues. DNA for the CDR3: TGTGCCAGCTCACCCGACAGGACCTACGAGCAGTACTTC. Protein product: CASSPDRTYEQYF. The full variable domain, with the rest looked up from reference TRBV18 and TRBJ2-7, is NAGVMQNPRHLVRRRGQEARLRCSPMKGHSHVYWYRQLPEEGLKFMVYLQKENIIDESGMPKERFSAEFPKEGPSILRIQQVVRGDSAAYFCASSPDRTYEQYFGPGTRLTVT.

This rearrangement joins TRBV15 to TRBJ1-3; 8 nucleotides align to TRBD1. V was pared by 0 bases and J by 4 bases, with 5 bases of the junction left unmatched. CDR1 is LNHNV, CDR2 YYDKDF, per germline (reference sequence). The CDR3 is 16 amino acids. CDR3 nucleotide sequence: TGTGCCACCAGCAGAGATCCCAGGACAGGGGGAAACACCATATATTTT. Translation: CATSRDPRTGGNTIYF.

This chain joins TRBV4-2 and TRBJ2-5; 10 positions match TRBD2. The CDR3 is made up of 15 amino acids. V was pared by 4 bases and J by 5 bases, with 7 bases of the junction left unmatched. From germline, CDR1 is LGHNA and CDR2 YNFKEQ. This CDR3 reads CASSPQTSGWETQYF. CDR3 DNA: TGTGCCAGCAGCCCACAGACTAGCGGGTGGGAGACCCAGTACTTC.

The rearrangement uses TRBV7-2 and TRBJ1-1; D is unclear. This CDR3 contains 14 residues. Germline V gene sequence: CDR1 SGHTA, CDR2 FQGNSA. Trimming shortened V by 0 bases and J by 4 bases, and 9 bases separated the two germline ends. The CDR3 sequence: CASSLAERLTEAFF. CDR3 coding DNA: TGTGCCAGCAGCTTAGCGGAGAGACTCACTGAAGCTTTCTTT.

CDR3 coding DNA: TGTGCCAGCCGGACCGGGGGGTCGTCCCAAGAGACCCAGTACTTC. It yields the protein CASRTGGSSQETQYF. The chain combines TRBV28 with TRBJ2-5; TRBD2 aligns across 7 bases. Germline V gives CDR1 MDHEN, CDR2 SYDVKM. This CDR3 comprises 15 residues. The junction had 10 bases not matched to a gene; V was cut back by 8 bases and J by 1 base.

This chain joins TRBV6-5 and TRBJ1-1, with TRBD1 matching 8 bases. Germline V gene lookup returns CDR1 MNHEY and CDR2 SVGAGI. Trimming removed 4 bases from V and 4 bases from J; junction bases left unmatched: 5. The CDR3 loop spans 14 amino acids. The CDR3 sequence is CASSFGQGSTEAFF. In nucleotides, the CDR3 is TGTGCCAGCAGTTTCGGACAGGGCAGCACTGAAGCTTTCTTT.

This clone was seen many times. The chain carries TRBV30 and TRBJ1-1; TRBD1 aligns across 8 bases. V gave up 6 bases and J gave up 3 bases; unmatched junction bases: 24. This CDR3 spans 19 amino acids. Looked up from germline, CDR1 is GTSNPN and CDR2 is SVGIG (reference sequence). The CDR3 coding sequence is TGTGCCTGCCCCAACTCTCGGACAGGGTTTGACGGCTGGGACACTGAAGCTTTCTTT. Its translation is CACPNSRTGFDGWDTEAFF.

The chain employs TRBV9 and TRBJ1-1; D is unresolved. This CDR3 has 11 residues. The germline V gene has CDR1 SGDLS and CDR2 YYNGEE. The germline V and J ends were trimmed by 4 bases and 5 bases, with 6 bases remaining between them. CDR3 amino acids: CASSPRTEAFF. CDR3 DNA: TGTGCCAGCAGCCCGCGTACTGAAGCTTTCTTT.

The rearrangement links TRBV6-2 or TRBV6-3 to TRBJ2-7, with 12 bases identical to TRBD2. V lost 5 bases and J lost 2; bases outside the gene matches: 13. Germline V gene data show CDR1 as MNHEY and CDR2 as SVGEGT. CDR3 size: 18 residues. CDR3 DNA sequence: TGTGCCAGCAGTCAACTCCTGGGACTAGCGGGTAAGACCTACGAGCAGTACTTC. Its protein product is CASSQLLGLAGKTYEQYF.

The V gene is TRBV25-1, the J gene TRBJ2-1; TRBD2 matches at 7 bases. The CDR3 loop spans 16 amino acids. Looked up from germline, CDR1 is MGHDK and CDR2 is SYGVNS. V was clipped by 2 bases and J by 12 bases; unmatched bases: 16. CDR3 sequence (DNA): TGTGCCAGCAGTGAACCCGGGGGGTCCCTAAGGGCTATGCAGTTCTTC. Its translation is CASSEPGGSLRAMQFF.

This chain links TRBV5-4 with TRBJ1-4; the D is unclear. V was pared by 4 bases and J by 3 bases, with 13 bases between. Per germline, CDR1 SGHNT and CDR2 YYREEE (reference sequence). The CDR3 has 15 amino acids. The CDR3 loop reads CASSQVTGSNEKLFF. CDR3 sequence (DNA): TGTGCCAGCAGCCAAGTTACGGGATCTAATGAAAAACTGTTTTTT.